The 21 T cell receptor beta chains below were found in one sample sequenced in a study of blood T cell repertoires in COVID-19. Data came from immunoSEQ multiplex PCR; TCRdb stores just in-frame clones and leaves some out. The sample consists of 210,000 or so clones, around four fifths of them appearing once. Sequenced input: peripheral blood. The receptor set was obtained from a man aged 45-60 years with active or convalescent COVID-19.

The chain employs TRBV30 and TRBJ2-1; TRBD2 might be the D (6 bases). The CDR3 has 17 amino acids. V was shortened by 7 bases and J by 1 base, with 23 bases between the two germline ends. The V gene's germline CDR1 is GTSNPN and CDR2 SVGIG (reference sequence). The CDR3 sequence is CASGRVRRGVSYNEQFF. The CDR3 nucleotides read TGTGCCTCGGGAAGGGTTAGGCGGGGTGTTTCCTACAATGAGCAGTTCTTC.

The chain combines TRBV27 with TRBJ1-2; D is uncertain. V gave up 2 bases and J gave up 4 bases, with 17 bases separating them. The germline V gene has CDR1 MNHEY and CDR2 SMNVEV (reference sequence). The CDR3 has 16 amino acids. Here the CDR3 DNA reads TGTGCCAGCAGTTTAAACCGCTGGGCAGGTGCCTATGGCTACACCTTC. It yields the protein CASSLNRWAGAYGYTF.

The V call is TRBV28, the J call TRBJ2-7; maybe TRBD1 (6 bases). The V end lost 5 bases, the J end lost 0 bases, and 17 bases lay between the germline ends. The germline gives CDR1 MDHEN, CDR2 SYDVKM. CDR3 length: 16 residues. The CDR3 DNA reads TGTGCCAGCAGTGGGGGCCCGGGACGAAGCTCCTACGAGCAGTACTTC. Residues: CASSGGPGRSSYEQYF.

V usage is TRBV6-5 and J usage is TRBJ1-3, with 8 bases matching TRBD1. This CDR3 contains 13 residues. The ends lost 4 bases at V and 12 bases at J; junction bases unmatched: 8. CDR1 and CDR2 (germline): MNHEY, SVGAGI. The CDR3 DNA sequence: TGTGCCAGCAGTTCCCGGACAGGGAGGATCATATATTTT. Protein product: CASSSRTGRIIYF.

In this sample, this clone turned up a few times. The chain couples TRBV11-2 to TRBJ2-1; 8 bases align to TRBD1. The CDR3 loop spans 14 amino acids. The V gene's germline CDR1 is SGHAT and CDR2 FQNNGV. V trimming: 2 bases; J trimming: 9 bases; junction bases outside the gene matches: 6. DNA of the CDR3: TGTGCCAGCAGCTTATCCAGGGGGCTTGGTGAGCAGTTCTTC. It encodes CASSLSRGLGEQFF. The full variable domain, its missing parts supplied by reference TRBV11-2 and TRBJ2-1, is EAGVAQSPRYKIIEKRQSVAFWCNPISGHATLYWYQQILGQGPKLLIQFQNNGVVDDSQLPKDRFSAERLKGVDSTLKIQPAKLEDSAVYLCASSLSRGLGEQFFGPGTRLTVL.

This rearrangement joins TRBV28 to TRBJ2-7; 7 nucleotides line up with TRBD2. V trimming: 3 bases; J trimming: 7 bases; junction bases outside the gene matches: 18. CDR1 and CDR2 from the germline V gene are MDHEN and SYDVKM. This CDR3 has 17 amino acids. The CDR3, as DNA: TGTGCCAGCAGTTTTTTGGGCAGCGGGCTCAGGCGGGGGGAGCAGTACTTC. Protein sequence: CASSFLGSGLRRGEQYF. Full variable domain (rest looked up from reference TRBV28 and TRBJ2-7): DVKVTQSSRYLVKRTGEKVFLECVQDMDHENMFWYRQDPGLGLRLIYFSYDVKMKEKGDIPEGYSVSREKKERFSLILESASTNQTSMYLCASSFLGSGLRRGEQYFGPGTRLTVT.

In its sample, this clone was seen once. This chain uses TRBV19 with TRBJ2-2; 12 bases agree with TRBD1. The CDR3 covers 18 residues. After removal of 5 bases from V and 6 bases from J, the junction contained 13 bases not matched to a gene. Germline V gene data show CDR1 as LNHDA and CDR2 as SQIVND (reference sequence). CDR3 sequence: CASSPLGQGAIGSGELFF. The CDR3 bases are TGTGCCAGTAGTCCCCTGGGACAGGGGGCTATAGGCTCCGGGGAGCTGTTTTTT.

This sequence joins TRBV6-6 and TRBJ2-5, with 9 nucleotides matching TRBD2. CDR3 length: 16 residues. Trimming at V came to 2 bases and at J to 4 bases, leaving 8 bases not matched to a gene. Germline CDR1 reads MNHNY; CDR2 reads SVGAGI (reference sequence). The CDR3 reads CASSYLAGTPLETQYF. The CDR3 DNA sequence: TGTGCCAGCAGTTACCTAGCGGGGACCCCTTTAGAGACCCAGTACTTC.

This chain joins TRBV4-1 and TRBJ1-4; D is unresolved. The germline V and J ends were trimmed by 0 bases and 4 bases, with 18 bases remaining between them. The CDR3 runs to 18 residues. Germline CDR1 reads MGHRA; CDR2 reads YSYEKL. The chain's CDR3 is CASSQEAERTQSNEKLFF. CDR3 DNA sequence: TGCGCCAGCAGCCAAGAGGCTGAAAGGACTCAGAGTAATGAAAAACTGTTTTTT.

The chain uses TRBV5-4 and TRBJ2-1, with 9 bases matching TRBD1. V dropped 5 bases and J dropped 4; count of bases not matched to a gene: 10. CDR3 size: 16 residues. Germline values: CDR1 SGHNT, CDR2 YYREEE (reference sequence). The CDR3 sequence is CASSLPGTGLYNEQFF. The CDR3, as DNA: TGTGCCAGCAGTTTGCCGGGGACAGGGTTGTACAATGAGCAGTTCTTC.

The chain has TRBV29-1 and TRBJ1-2, with 8 bases aligning to TRBD1. V was pared by 2 bases and J by 7 bases, with 3 bases of the junction left unmatched. The germline CDR1 and CDR2 sequences are SQVTM and ANQGSEA. This CDR3 has 12 residues. The CDR3 DNA reads TGCAGCGTTGAACAGGGGGCATCTGGCTACACCTTC. Translated: CSVEQGASGYTF.

The chain links TRBV18 to TRBJ2-7; weak D call: TRBD2 (6 bases). Germline V gene lookup returns CDR1 KGHSH and CDR2 LQKENI. This CDR3 spans 14 amino acids. V lost 3 bases, J lost 4 bases, and 13 bases lay in between. CDR3 in DNA: TGTGCCAGCTCACCCCAACGGGACTCGTACGAGCAGTACTTC. As protein: CASSPQRDSYEQYF.

This chain joins TRBV14 and TRBJ2-3, with 14 bases aligning to TRBD2. V dropped 0 bases and J dropped 0; count of bases not matched to a gene: 14. The germline gives CDR1 SGHDN, CDR2 FVKESK. The CDR3 extends over 22 amino acids. This chain's CDR3 is CASSQDSGLAGAPALSTDTQYF. The DNA for the CDR3 is TGTGCCAGCAGCCAAGATTCGGGACTAGCGGGAGCGCCTGCATTGAGCACAGATACGCAGTATTTT. Filled out from reference TRBV14 and TRBJ2-3, the complete variable domain reads EAGVTQFPSHSVIEKGQTVTLRCDPISGHDNLYWYRRVMGKEIKFLLHFVKESKQDESGMPNNRFLAERTGGTYSTLKVQPAELEDSGVYFCASSQDSGLAGAPALSTDTQYFGPGTRLTVL.

This chain connects TRBV27 to TRBJ1-2; no clear D gene. This CDR3 is 13 amino acids long. Germline CDR1 reads MNHEY; CDR2 reads SMNVEV (reference sequence). Between the trimmed V and J ends, which lost 5 bases and 8 bases, there was a span of 15 bases. This CDR3 is CASSPLDGGGYTF. In DNA, the CDR3 is TGTGCCAGCAGTCCCCTGGACGGCGGGGGCTACACCTTC.

V and J are TRBV12-5 and TRBJ2-7; TRBD1 is a possible D gene (6 bases). The CDR3 loop spans 15 amino acids. The V end lost 6 bases, the J end lost 6 bases, and 21 bases lay between the germline ends. Germline V gene data show CDR1 as LGHNT and CDR2 as FRNRAP. DNA of the CDR3: TGTGCTAGTGGACCGTTTGGTGGGACAATGATCGAGCAGTACTTC. Translating it yields CASGPFGGTMIEQYF.

Only one count was recorded for this clone. This chain connects TRBV4-1 to TRBJ1-1; 7 bases align to TRBD1. J lost 8 bases, V lost 5 bases, and 14 bases had no gene match. Germline V gives CDR1 MGHRA, CDR2 YSYEKL. CDR3 length equals 15 residues. The CDR3 here is CASSDRQGSQREAFF. CDR3 sequence (DNA): TGCGCCAGCAGCGACCGACAGGGTTCCCAGCGGGAAGCTTTCTTT.

The V call is TRBV5-6, the J call TRBJ1-2, with 7 bases lining up with TRBD1. The CDR3 sequence is 13 residues long. The V and J ends lost 4 bases and 4 bases, in that order; junction bases with no gene match: 4. Per the germline V gene, CDR1 is SGHDT and CDR2 is YYEEEE. The CDR3 reads CASSLGTVYGYTF. Written as DNA, the CDR3 is TGTGCCAGCAGCCTTGGGACAGTCTATGGCTACACCTTC.

In its sample, this clone ranks as large (0.1 to 1%). The chain recombines TRBV5-6 with TRBJ2-1; 9 positions agree with TRBD2. Trimming cost V 4 bases and J 2 bases; bases outside gene matches: 7. The CDR3 has 16 residues. Germline V gene data show CDR1 as SGHDT and CDR2 as YYEEEE. Written as DNA, the CDR3 is TGTGCCAGCAGCCCGGCGGGGGGGCGCGCCTACAATGAGCAGTTCTTC. It is translated as CASSPAGGRAYNEQFF.

The chain carries TRBV7-2 and TRBJ2-3; D gene uncertain. The germline gives CDR1 SGHTA, CDR2 FQGNSA. CDR3 length: 15 amino acids. V was trimmed by 4 bases and J by 1 base, leaving 12 bases between them. DNA of the CDR3: TGTGCCAGCAGCTCCTTCCCTACCGGCACAGATACGCAGTATTTT. Residues: CASSSFPTGTDTQYF.

This clone is a singleton in its sample. CDR3 in amino acids: CASSPKQGNLETQYF. The CDR3 bases are TGTGCCAGCTCACCAAAACAGGGGAATCTGGAGACCCAGTACTTC. The rearrangement joins TRBV18 to TRBJ2-5; 7 bases are shared with TRBD1. J lost 5 bases, V lost 2 bases, and 8 bases had no gene match. The CDR3 loop spans 15 amino acids. Germline assignment: CDR1 KGHSH and CDR2 LQKENI.

This clone was observed a handful of times. The chain uses TRBV28 and TRBJ2-2; 10 bases align to TRBD1. CDR1 and CDR2 (germline): MDHEN, SYDVKM. Trimming at V came to 10 bases and at J to 8 bases, leaving 16 bases not matched to a gene. This CDR3 comprises 16 residues. In nucleotides, the CDR3 is TGTGCCATAAAGGGCGGGACAGGGGCCCCTTGGGGGGAGCTGTTTTTT. Protein product: CAIKGGTGAPWGELFF. Variable domain in full (rest from reference TRBV28 and TRBJ2-2): DVKVTQSSRYLVKRTGEKVFLECVQDMDHENMFWYRQDPGLGLRLIYFSYDVKMKEKGDIPEGYSVSREKKERFSLILESASTNQTSMYLCAIKGGTGAPWGELFFGEGSRLTVL.